This is a list of T cell receptor beta chains from one sample in a study of blood T cell repertoires in COVID-19. Clones were sequenced by immunoSEQ multiplex PCR, and TCRdb holds only the in-frame ones, with some missing. The sample contains about 66,000 clones, approximately 90% of which appear only once. Source material: peripheral blood. These receptors came from a human donor in a cohort sampled during active COVID-19. Both conserved end residues are trimmed from each CDR3.

V: TRBV6-6; CDR3: ASRGGTFEQF
V: TRBV19; CDR3: ASSLANSPLH
V: TRBV21-1; CDR3: ATNYPGQIYEQY
V: TRBV9; CDR3: ASSVDRGRDTQY
V: TRBV27; CDR3: ASRQGDSEKLF
V: TRBV19; CDR3: ASSRQGDYEQY
V: TRBV24-1; CDR3: APGVMIEAF
V: TRBV4-1; CDR3: ASSQDWSGAVTDTQY
V: TRBV7-3; CDR3: ASSLGSGDHYEQY
V: TRBV9; CDR3: ASSVGGRNYGYT
V: TRBV12-3/TRBV12-4; CDR3: ASSPTSSATQY
V: TRBV7-2; CDR3: ASSLDSTDTQY
V: TRBV2; CDR3: ASSEYRNTEAF
V: TRBV28; CDR3: AIQSTRTEYGYT
V: TRBV7-3; CDR3: ASSLGRGSATGYT